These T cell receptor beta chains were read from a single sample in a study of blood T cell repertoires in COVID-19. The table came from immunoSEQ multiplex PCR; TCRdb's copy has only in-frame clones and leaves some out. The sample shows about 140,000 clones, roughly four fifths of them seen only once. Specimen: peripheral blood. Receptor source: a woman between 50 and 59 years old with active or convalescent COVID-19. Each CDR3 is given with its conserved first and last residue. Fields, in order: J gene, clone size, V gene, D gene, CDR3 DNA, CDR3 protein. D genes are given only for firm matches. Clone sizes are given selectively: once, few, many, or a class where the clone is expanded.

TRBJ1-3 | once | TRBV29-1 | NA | TGCAGCGTTGTCCCAGATCCTGGAAACACCATATATTTT | CSVVPDPGNTIYF
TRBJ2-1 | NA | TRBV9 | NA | TGTGCCAGCAGCGTAGCAGAGGGCGGCTTGGATGAGCAGTTCTTC | CASSVAEGGLDEQFF
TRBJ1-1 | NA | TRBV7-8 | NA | TGTGCCAGCAGCTTACGGGGGGACACTGAAGCTTTCTTT | CASSLRGDTEAFF
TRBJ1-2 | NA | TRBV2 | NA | TGTGCCAGCAGTGAGGGCCTTAACTATGGCTACACCTTC | CASSEGLNYGYTF
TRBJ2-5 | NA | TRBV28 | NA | TGTGCCAGCAGTTCTCAGACTAAGATAAAACAGGGATGGGAGACCCAGTACTTC | CASSSQTKIKQGWETQYF
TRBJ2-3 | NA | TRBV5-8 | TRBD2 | TGTGCCAATCCACTAGCGGCTAGCACAGATACGCAGTATTTT | CANPLAASTDTQYF
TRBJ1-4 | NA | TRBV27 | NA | TGTGCCAGCCTGAGAGTGGGCGGCGCGGGTGAAAAACTGTTTTTT | CASLRVGGAGEKLFF
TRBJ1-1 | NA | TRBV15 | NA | TGTGCCACCAGCAGAGATCGGAACACTGAAGCTTTCTTT | CATSRDRNTEAFF
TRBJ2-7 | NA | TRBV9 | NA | TGTGCCAGCAGCGTAGGGTTGGAGGACTACGAGCAGTACTTC | CASSVGLEDYEQYF
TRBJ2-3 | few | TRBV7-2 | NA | TGTGCCAGCAGCTTAGGTCGAGGGGATACGCAGTATTTT | CASSLGRGDTQYF
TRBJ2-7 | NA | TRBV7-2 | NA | TGTGCCAGCAGCCCGGGCGGCGGGGGCCACTCCTACGAGCAGTACTTC | CASSPGGGGHSYEQYF
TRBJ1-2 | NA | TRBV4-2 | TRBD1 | TGTGCCAGCAGCCAGGCCGCCGTGGGACAGGGGGGCCCCTGGGGCTATGGCTACACCTTC | CASSQAAVGQGGPWGYGYTF
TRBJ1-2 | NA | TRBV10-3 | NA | TGTGCCATCAGAGGGGACTCAGCTAACTATGGCTACACCTTC | CAIRGDSANYGYTF
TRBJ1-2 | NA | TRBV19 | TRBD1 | TGTGCCAGTAGTCCAAGGGGACAGGGGTTTGGCTACACCTTC | CASSPRGQGFGYTF
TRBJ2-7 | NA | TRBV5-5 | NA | TGTGCCAGCAGCCTATGGGAGTATTCACGGCAAGGTCGCGAGCAGTACTTC | CASSLWEYSRQGREQYF
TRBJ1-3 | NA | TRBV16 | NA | TGTGCCAGCAGCGCCGCGGGACGGATGATAAACACCATATATTTT | CASSAAGRMINTIYF
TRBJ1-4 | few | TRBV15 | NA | TGTGCCACCAGCAGAGATCTACAGCTTAATGAAAAACTGTTTTTT | CATSRDLQLNEKLFF
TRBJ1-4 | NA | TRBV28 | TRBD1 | TGTGCCAGCAGTTTAAGGCTCGCGGGACAGAATGAAAAACTGTTTTTT | CASSLRLAGQNEKLFF
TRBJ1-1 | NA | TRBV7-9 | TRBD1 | TGTGCCAGCAGCTTAGCGGGGACAGGGGGGAAGACTGAAGCTTTCTTT | CASSLAGTGGKTEAFF
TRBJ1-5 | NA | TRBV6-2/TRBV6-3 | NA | TGTGCCAGCAGTTACCCGGAAGGGAGAGGGAGAGGTCAGCCCCAGCATTTT | CASSYPEGRGRGQPQHF